Sequencing of this TCR beta chain was carried out in a study of blood T cells in healthy people across ages. CDR1 and CDR2 from the germline V gene are SEHNR and FQNEAQ (reference sequence). The CDR3 extends over 12 amino acids. Remarks on this clonotype: Mismatch with germline at one junction end may stem from a read error.

Together with a sample-barcoded 5' primer, a J-beta primer mix was included in a second PCR lasting about 6 to 12 cycles. From the 5' RACE reads, TCRdb called clonotypes with MiXCR, one entry per CDR3 protein. The table has 600,000 to 900,000 distinct CDR3 sequences, 20% to 30% seen once. The data also belong to a second study, concerning T cells of mothers and their children. As that study records: A few healthy Caucasian mothers and their six children were the donors.

This TCR was recovered from a boy aged 5-17 years in good health. This sequence joins TRBV7-9 and TRBJ1-1; a weak D match, TRBD1 (5 bases). Sequenced input: blood. The CDR3 DNA sequence: TGTGCCAGCAGCGACCGGGGCACTGGAGCTTTCTTT. It translates to CASSDRGTGAFF.